Listed here are 28 T cell receptor beta chains from one sample, sequenced in a study of Ad26.COV2.S vaccination and SARS-CoV-2 variants. This table comes from immunoSEQ multiplex PCR, and its TCRdb copy is limited to in-frame clones, with some not included. The repertoire consists of hundreds of thousands of clones, with about 88% occurring once and the leading ten covering around 6.1%. The treatment: approximately 18 received Ad26.COV2.S at low or high dose, single or two shots; roughly 5 received placebo; per-sample allocation not given. Material that was analyzed had been drawn on day 63 after the first vaccine or placebo injection. Sequenced material: peripheral blood, taken in a trial of Ad26.COV2.S vaccine versus placebo. The receptors were sampled from a person aged 18-60 years who received the Ad26.COV2.S COVID-19 vaccine or a placebo.

The chain is built from TRBV29-1 and TRBJ2-3; maybe TRBD2 (6 bases). Germline V lookup: CDR1 SQVTM, CDR2 ANQGSEA. The CDR3 has 13 amino acids. Trimming pared 8 bases from V and 3 bases from J, leaving 15 bases between. In DNA, the CDR3 is TGCAGCTCGGAGCCTCGGGGGACAGATACGCAGTATTTT. Protein product: CSSEPRGTDTQYF.

As DNA, the CDR3 is TGTGCCAGCAGTTTATCGGCGGGGATTAATTCACCCCTCCACTTT. Translated: CASSLSAGINSPLHF. The V and J genes are TRBV27 and TRBJ1-6; D unresolved. CDR3 size: 15 residues. The V gene lost 0 bases and the J gene lost 6 bases, with 9 bases spanning the gap. The V gene's germline CDR1 is MNHEY and CDR2 SMNVEV (reference sequence).

The chain employs TRBV7-2 and TRBJ2-3, with 10 bases identical to TRBD2. The CDR3 is 17 residues long. The J segment lost 4 bases and the V segment lost 5 bases, leaving 12 bases of the junction unmatched. The germline V gene has CDR1 SGHTA and CDR2 FQGNSA. DNA for the CDR3: TGTGCCAGCAGCCTTAGCGGGGGGCGCCTAACATCAGATACGCAGTATTTT. Translated: CASSLSGGRLTSDTQYF.

The chain couples TRBV15 to TRBJ1-1, with 7 bases aligning to TRBD1. From germline, CDR1 is LNHNV and CDR2 YYDKDF (reference sequence). The CDR3 consists of 13 residues. Trimming cost V 4 bases and J 11 bases; bases outside gene matches: 10. Written as DNA, the CDR3 is TGTGCCACCAGCATATCTCAGGGGGTTGGGGCTTTCTTT. Translation gives CATSISQGVGAFF.

This clone turned up a few times. The gene calls are TRBV5-1 and TRBJ1-1, with TRBD1 identical over 9 bases. Germline V gene data show CDR1 as SGHRS and CDR2 as YFSETQ. V lost 5 bases to trimming and J lost 4 bases; unmatched junction nucleotides: 12. The CDR3 covers 16 residues. The CDR3 loop is CASRPEGYRGPTEAFF. For the CDR3, the DNA is TGCGCCAGCAGACCCGAAGGCTACAGGGGGCCCACTGAAGCTTTCTTT.

J is TRBJ1-2 and V is TRBV28, with D tentatively TRBD1 (5 bases). The CDR3 runs to 15 residues. The V end lost 0 bases, the J end lost 0 bases, and 8 bases lay between the germline ends. Germline V lookup: CDR1 MDHEN, CDR2 SYDVKM. The CDR3, as DNA: TGTGCCAGCAGTTTATGGGGGGAGGCTAACTATGGCTACACCTTC. It specifies CASSLWGEANYGYTF.

V and J are TRBV7-3 and TRBJ1-2; maybe TRBD1 (5 bases). Trimming took off 4 bases at V and 0 bases at J, with 18 bases between the two ends. Germline CDR1 is SGHTA and CDR2 is FQGTGA. This CDR3 is built from 17 residues. CDR3 nucleotide sequence: TGTGCCAGCAGCTCTCCAGGGTATTTGGAAGCTAACTATGGCTACACCTTC. Protein: CASSSPGYLEANYGYTF.

The chain employs TRBV7-8 and TRBJ1-1, with 8 bases fitting TRBD1. Looked up from germline, CDR1 is SGHVS and CDR2 is FQNEAQ. CDR3 length: 14 residues. The ends lost 3 bases at V and 4 bases at J; junction bases unmatched: 4. CDR3 protein: CASSFGQGGTEAFF. CDR3 nucleotide sequence: TGTGCCAGCAGCTTCGGACAGGGAGGCACTGAAGCTTTCTTT.

The chain has TRBV5-5 and TRBJ1-1; perhaps TRBD1 as D (5 bases). CDR1 and CDR2 from the germline V gene are SGHKS and YYEKEE (reference sequence). CDR3 length: 17 residues. The V gene lost 0 bases and the J gene lost 1 base, with 16 bases spanning the gap. CDR3 protein: CASSLEGLGQSNTEAFF. CDR3 nucleotide sequence: TGTGCCAGCAGCTTGGAAGGTCTTGGACAATCGAACACTGAAGCTTTCTTT.

The chain recombines TRBV2 with TRBJ1-2, with D tentatively TRBD1 (5 bases). This CDR3 contains 15 residues. The V and J ends lost 3 bases and 3 bases respectively, with 14 bases between them. Germline CDR1 reads SNHLY; CDR2 reads FYNNEI. The CDR3 bases are TGTGCCAGCAGTGAGTCCAGGGTTTGGGACTATGGCTACACCTTC. It codes for CASSESRVWDYGYTF.

The chain links TRBV27 to TRBJ2-1; 9 bases are a match to TRBD1. V dropped 0 bases and J dropped 8; count of bases not matched to a gene: 11. Germline V gene sequence: CDR1 MNHEY, CDR2 SMNVEV (reference sequence). There are 17 residues in the CDR3. The CDR3 sequence: CASSLSFGTGSWYEQFF. The CDR3 nucleotides read TGTGCCAGCAGTTTATCGTTTGGGACAGGGAGTTGGTATGAGCAGTTCTTC.

The chain recombines TRBV10-3 with TRBJ1-2; possible D gene TRBD1, 5 bases. The CDR3 has 14 residues. V gave up 10 bases and J gave up 5 bases, with 20 bases separating them. Germline values: CDR1 ENHRY, CDR2 SYGVKD. CDR3: CASQPGGGVYGYTF. The CDR3 DNA reads TGTGCCAGTCAACCCGGGGGGGGTGTTTATGGCTACACCTTC.

The gene calls are TRBV6-4 and TRBJ1-2; D ambiguous. CDR3 size: 15 residues. Trimming took off 4 bases at V and 8 bases at J, with 20 bases between the two ends. The V gene's germline CDR1 is MRHNA and CDR2 SNTAGT. The chain's CDR3 is CASSVESAAAGGYTF. CDR3 DNA sequence: TGTGCCAGCAGTGTTGAGAGTGCGGCCGCGGGCGGCTACACCTTC.

This sequence joins TRBV15 and TRBJ2-3; 12 bases map to TRBD2. The germline gives CDR1 LNHNV, CDR2 YYDKDF (reference sequence). Trimming removed 3 bases from V and 10 bases from J; junction bases left unmatched: 8. The CDR3 consists of 15 residues. The CDR3 DNA follows: TGTGCCACCAGCAGGACGACTAGCGGGGGTTCGGCGCAGTATTTT. It is translated as CATSRTTSGGSAQYF.

The V and J genes are TRBV18 and TRBJ2-5; 7 nucleotides align to TRBD1. The V gene's germline CDR1 is KGHSH and CDR2 LQKENI. Unmatched junction bases numbered 0, after V lost 2 bases and J lost 3 bases. The CDR3 is 13 residues long. CDR3 in amino acids: CASSPGQEETQYF. The CDR3 bases are TGTGCCAGCTCACCAGGACAGGAAGAGACCCAGTACTTC. Using reference TRBV18 and TRBJ2-5 for the parts outside the CDR3, the full variable domain is NAGVMQNPRHLVRRRGQEARLRCSPMKGHSHVYWYRQLPEEGLKFMVYLQKENIIDESGMPKERFSAEFPKEGPSILRIQQVVRGDSAAYFCASSPGQEETQYFGPGTRLLVL.

The V gene is TRBV30, the J gene TRBJ2-1; D is possibly TRBD2 (5 bases). The germline V gene encodes CDR1 GTSNPN and CDR2 SVGIG (reference sequence). Trimming took 1 base from V and 1 from J, leaving 8 bases between them. The CDR3 consists of 14 residues. CDR3 amino acids: CAWSGGPSYNEQFF. For the CDR3, the DNA is TGTGCCTGGAGTGGAGGGCCTTCCTACAATGAGCAGTTCTTC.

The J gene is TRBJ1-3, the V gene TRBV19; TRBD1 matches at 10 bases. Germline V gives CDR1 LNHDA, CDR2 SQIVND (reference sequence). Trimming took 4 bases from V and 2 from J; bases not matched to a gene: 2. There are 15 residues in the CDR3. The CDR3 DNA reads TGTGCCAGTAGTACGACAGGGGGCCCTGGAAACACCATATATTTT. Its translation: CASSTTGGPGNTIYF.

This clone was counted once. The V gene is TRBV7-3, the J gene TRBJ2-2, with a weak D call TRBD1 (6 bases). CDR3 length: 15 residues. The germline V and J ends were trimmed by 1 base and 5 bases, with 11 bases remaining between them. CDR1 SGHTA and CDR2 FQGTGA come from the germline V gene. For the CDR3, the DNA is TGTGCCAGCAGCTTAAGGGGTCAGGGGACCGGGGAGCTGTTTTTT. Translation gives CASSLRGQGTGELFF.

The chain couples TRBV7-2 to TRBJ2-7; D is unresolved. Trimming shortened V by 2 bases and J by 0 bases, and 8 bases separated the two germline ends. CDR1 is SGHTA and CDR2 is FQGNSA in the germline V gene. CDR3 length: 14 amino acids. This chain's CDR3 is CASSLKMSSYEQYF. In DNA, the CDR3 is TGTGCCAGCAGCTTAAAAATGAGCTCCTACGAGCAGTACTTC.

This clone was picked up many times. The rearrangement links TRBV11-1 to TRBJ2-7; 10 bases are a match to TRBD2. V was clipped by 8 bases and J by 2 bases; unmatched bases: 12. From germline, CDR1 is SGHAT and CDR2 FQDESV (reference sequence). The CDR3 length is 16 residues. DNA for the CDR3: TGTGCCAGCGCCGAACTCGAGCGGGAGGGGACCTACGAGCAGTACTTC. Protein product: CASAELEREGTYEQYF.

The V call is TRBV11-2, the J call TRBJ1-3, with TRBD1 matching 8 bases. In germline, CDR1 is SGHAT, CDR2 FQNNGV. V trimming: 6 bases; J trimming: 2 bases; junction bases outside the gene matches: 6. The CDR3 covers 15 residues. Here the CDR3 DNA reads TGTGCCAGCAGTTCTACGACAGGGGCTGGAAACACCATATATTTT. It codes for CASSSTTGAGNTIYF.

The chain is built from TRBV7-2 and TRBJ2-1; tentatively, D is TRBD2 (6 bases). CDR1 SGHTA and CDR2 FQGNSA come from the germline V gene. The ends were cut back, 5 bases at V and 8 bases at J, with 19 bases in the middle. This CDR3 is built from 15 residues. The CDR3 DNA reads as TGTGCCAGCAGCCCCGGGACTCCCAGGTACGATGAGCAGTTCTTC. This gives the protein CASSPGTPRYDEQFF.

The chain has TRBV6-5 and TRBJ1-6; D remains unclear. With 2 bases removed from V and 10 bases from J, the gap between germline ends came to 12 bases. The CDR3 totals 14 residues. Germline V gene sequence: CDR1 MNHEY, CDR2 SVGAGI. CDR3 amino acids: CASSYQGRGSPLHF. CDR3 DNA: TGTGCCAGCAGTTACCAAGGACGAGGGTCACCCCTCCACTTT.

The CDR3 nucleotides read TGTGCCAGCAGCCTAATGGACTTCTACAATGAGCAGTTCTTC. Its protein product is CASSLMDFYNEQFF. The chain joins TRBV7-2 to TRBJ2-1, with D tentatively TRBD2 (5 bases). CDR3 size: 14 residues. Trimming shortened V by 5 bases and J by 3 bases, and 11 bases separated the two germline ends. Germline V CDR1 and CDR2: SGHTA, FQGNSA.

V gene TRBV28 combines with J gene TRBJ1-2; D is uncertain. The CDR3 spans 13 residues. CDR1 and CDR2 (germline): MDHEN, SYDVKM. The ends were cut back, 5 bases at V and 8 bases at J, with 15 bases in the middle. This CDR3 reads CASSRPGSRGYTF. CDR3 DNA: TGTGCCAGCAGTCGACCCGGCTCCCGGGGCTACACCTTC.

The genes are TRBV5-1 and TRBJ1-3; 9 bases line up with TRBD1. V gave up 3 bases and J gave up 4 bases; unmatched junction bases: 5. CDR3 size: 15 residues. CDR1 is SGHRS and CDR2 is YFSETQ in the germline V gene. The DNA of the CDR3 is TGCGCCAGCAGCTGGGGACAGGGTGCCGGAAACACCATATATTTT. Amino acids: CASSWGQGAGNTIYF.

This chain connects TRBV6-2 or TRBV6-3 to TRBJ1-1; D is uncertain. The V gene's germline CDR1 is MNHEY and CDR2 SVGEGT. V lost 5 bases to trimming and J lost 5 bases, with 15 bases between them. This CDR3 comprises 14 residues. Written as DNA, the CDR3 is TGTGCCAGCAGTCTCACACGGGTGGCGACTGAAGCTTTCTTT. Translation gives CASSLTRVATEAFF.

V is TRBV4-3 and J is TRBJ1-3; possible D gene TRBD1, 5 bases. Trimming shortened V by 0 bases and J by 1 base, and 10 bases separated the two germline ends. Germline V gives CDR1 LGHNA, CDR2 YSLEER. This CDR3 contains 16 residues. CDR3 DNA sequence: TGCGCCAGCAGCCAAGATAGACAGTATTCTGGAAACACCATATATTTT. Residues: CASSQDRQYSGNTIYF.